These 11 T cell receptor beta chains were sequenced from one sample in a study of shared clonotypes between healthy human individuals. Positive CCR7 selection of CD45RO-negative cells yielded the naive CD8 cells, and terminally differentiated effector memory CD45RA+ cells were excluded. Measured with immunoSEQ multiplex PCR; TCRdb has only the in-frame clones, and not every one. The sample lists about 2.1 million clones, 85% to 95% occurring once. The sample comprised naive CD8+ T cells from PBMCs. The receptors stem from a man aged 18-30 years in good health. Some clones in this sample may be carry-over from other donors' samples.

This clone appeared once. The V call is TRBV11-2, the J call TRBJ1-3; D is unresolved. V gave up 2 bases and J gave up 4 bases, with 9 bases separating them. The CDR3 extends over 14 amino acids. CDR1 and CDR2 from the germline V gene are SGHAT and FQNNGV. As DNA, the CDR3 is TGTGCCAGCAGCTTAACCCCGGGCGGAAACACCATATATTTT. It specifies CASSLTPGGNTIYF. Variable domain in full (rest from reference TRBV11-2 and TRBJ1-3): EAGVAQSPRYKIIEKRQSVAFWCNPISGHATLYWYQQILGQGPKLLIQFQNNGVVDDSQLPKDRFSAERLKGVDSTLKIQPAKLEDSAVYLCASSLTPGGNTIYFGEGSWLTVV.

This clone was counted a few times. The same CDR3 can be traced to other DNA sequences in this sample. The chain uses TRBV27 and TRBJ2-7, with 12 bases identical to TRBD2. The CDR3 is 14 residues long. Germline CDR1 and CDR2: MNHEY and SMNVEV (reference sequence). Germline trimming cut 4 bases from V and 4 bases from J; bases unmatched to any gene: 2. The CDR3 is CASSSGLAGYEQYF. The CDR3 nucleotides read TGTGCCAGCAGTTCCGGACTAGCGGGGTACGAGCAGTACTTC.

The V and J genes are TRBV7-8 and TRBJ2-2; 8 nucleotides align to TRBD1. CDR1 and CDR2 from the germline V gene are SGHVS and FQNEAQ. CDR3 size: 16 residues. J gave up 5 bases and V 3 bases, and 8 bases lay outside the gene matches. In DNA form, the CDR3 reads TGTGCCAGCAGCTTGCTTACGGGACAGGCAACCGGGGAGCTGTTTTTT. It specifies CASSLLTGQATGELFF.

The rearrangement joins TRBV28 to TRBJ2-7, with 8 bases that match TRBD1. Germline lookup yields CDR1 MDHEN and CDR2 SYDVKM. The CDR3 contains 16 residues. The V gene end was trimmed by 6 bases and the J gene end by 4 bases; junction bases not matched to a gene: 14. CDR3 loop: CASSPARQGWSYEQYF. In DNA, the CDR3 is TGTGCCAGCAGCCCCGCCCGACAGGGGTGGTCTTACGAGCAGTACTTC.

CDR3 bases: TGTGCCAGCAGTTTAAACAGGGAAGGTCGTGGTGAGCAGTTCTTC. Translating gives CASSLNREGRGEQFF. The chain couples TRBV27 to TRBJ2-1; D may be TRBD1 (6 bases). The V gene's germline CDR1 is MNHEY and CDR2 SMNVEV (reference sequence). The CDR3 is 15 residues long. Deletions cut 2 bases from V and 9 bases from J, with 17 bases between.

V gene TRBV27 combines with J gene TRBJ2-7; D gene unclear. CDR1 and CDR2 from the germline V gene are MNHEY and SMNVEV (reference sequence). Trimming took off 1 base at V and 7 bases at J, with 17 bases between the two ends. The CDR3 is made up of 15 amino acids. CDR3 loop: CASSLLGPLSGEQYF. As DNA, the CDR3 is TGTGCCAGCAGTTTATTGGGCCCCCTAAGTGGGGAGCAGTACTTC.

CDR3: CASSSSGQWKSYGYTF. For the CDR3, the DNA is TGTGCCAGCAGTTCCTCGGGACAATGGAAAAGCTATGGCTACACCTTC. The chain uses TRBV28 and TRBJ1-2; possible D gene TRBD1, 6 bases. The germline CDR1 and CDR2 sequences are MDHEN and SYDVKM. This CDR3 comprises 16 residues. Trimming removed 4 bases from V and 4 bases from J, with 19 bases in between.

The table lists this clone with a count of one. This rearrangement joins TRBV15 to TRBJ2-2, with D maybe TRBD1 (6 bases). The V end lost 5 bases, the J end lost 0 bases, and 16 bases lay between the germline ends. Germline CDR1 LNHNV, CDR2 YYDKDF (reference sequence). This CDR3 is 17 amino acids long. The CDR3 sequence: CATSPGPRDTNTGELFF. CDR3 sequence (DNA): TGTGCCACCAGCCCCGGCCCCAGGGACACGAACACCGGGGAGCTGTTTTTT.

This clone was detected once. The chain joins TRBV4-1 to TRBJ2-7; D perhaps matches TRBD2 (6 bases). Trimming cost V 0 bases and J 6 bases, with 18 bases left between them. The germline gives CDR1 MGHRA, CDR2 YSYEKL. CDR3 size: 16 residues. CDR3 in DNA: TGCGCCAGCAGCCAAGAAGTTGGGTACGGGGGTCGCGAGCAGTACTTC. Its translation: CASSQEVGYGGREQYF.

The DNA of the CDR3 is TGTGCCAGCAGTTTAAGGGGGGGCAGGGGCTCCGGAAACACCATATATTTT. This translates into CASSLRGGRGSGNTIYF. This chain uses TRBV28 with TRBJ1-3; D possibly corresponds to TRBD1 (6 bases). CDR3 length: 17 residues. In germline, CDR1 is MDHEN, CDR2 SYDVKM. V dropped 2 bases and J dropped 4 bases, with 18 bases sitting between them.

This chain connects TRBV9 to TRBJ2-5; 7 bases map to TRBD2. Germline V gene sequence: CDR1 SGDLS, CDR2 YYNGEE. J gave up 5 bases and V 3 bases, and 16 bases lay outside the gene matches. The CDR3 length is 17 residues. As DNA, the CDR3 is TGTGCCAGCAGCGAGGGAGGGGCTTCCGGGAGCGATGAGACCCAGTACTTC. Translating it yields CASSEGGASGSDETQYF.